What follows is one T cell receptor beta chain and its context. Profiled with immunoSEQ multiplex PCR; TCRdb holds only in-frame clones, not every one. The sample records 100,000 to 150,000 clones, about 90% being singletons. This record comes from a study of control samples from healthy donors and cancer patients. The specimen sequenced was blood. The TCR sequence derives from a woman aged 45 to 65 in good health.

The CDR3 region has the DNA TGTGCCAGCAGCTTGGTGGGGATCAGTGCAGATACGCAGTATTTT. Protein product: CASSLVGISADTQYF. The V call is TRBV5-6, the J call TRBJ2-3; D gene uncertain. The germline CDR1 and CDR2 sequences are SGHDT and YYEEEE. The V gene lost 0 bases and the J gene lost 4 bases, with 12 bases spanning the gap. The CDR3 is 15 amino acids.